The 24 T cell receptor beta chains in this list originate from one sample, sequenced in a study of T cell responses to AZD1222 COVID-19 vaccine. Here immunoSEQ multiplex PCR was the method, and the copy in TCRdb shows in-frame clones only, minus some. The sample shows about 120,000 clones, around 86% of them seen only once. Here the sequenced sample was peripheral blood, taken on day 0 of AZD1222 vaccination. The source of these receptors is an adult in good health.

This chain links TRBV6-5 with TRBJ2-3; TRBD2 matches 8 bases. The CDR3 sequence is 13 residues long. The germline V gene encodes CDR1 MNHEY and CDR2 SVGAGI. The DNA of the CDR3 is TGTGCTGGCAGCAGGGGACTAGAGGATACGCAGTATTTT. This codes for CAGSRGLEDTQYF.

The chain uses TRBV3-1 (or the pseudogene TRBV3-2) and TRBJ1-1, with TRBD1 matching 7 bases. V lost 5 bases to trimming and J lost 3 bases; unmatched junction nucleotides: 3. The CDR3 totals 13 residues. Germline CDR1 LGHDT, CDR2 YNNKEL (reference sequence). CDR3 in amino acids: CASSIDRDTEAFF. The CDR3 DNA reads TGTGCCAGCAGCATAGACAGGGACACTGAAGCTTTCTTT.

This clone came up a few times. The rearrangement joins TRBV6-5 to TRBJ1-3, with D possibly matching TRBD1 (6 bases). Germline values: CDR1 MNHEY, CDR2 SVGAGI. Trimming cost V 2 bases and J 1 base, with 12 bases left between them. The length of the CDR3 is 16 residues. This CDR3 reads CASSYGGGRSGNTIYF. CDR3 bases: TGTGCCAGCAGTTACGGAGGGGGTCGGTCTGGAAACACCATATATTTT.

This clone occurred once. This rearrangement joins TRBV7-2 to TRBJ2-7, with a possible D match to TRBD2 (5 bases). The CDR3 totals 14 residues. Germline V gene sequence: CDR1 SGHTA, CDR2 FQGNSA. V lost 5 bases and J lost 7, with 18 bases in between. The CDR3 DNA reads TGTGCCAGCAGCGTCGGATCGGGGTTTCAAGAGCAGTACTTC. Its translation: CASSVGSGFQEQYF.

The V and J genes are TRBV5-6 and TRBJ2-7; D perhaps matches TRBD2 (5 bases). Trimming pared 6 bases from V and 0 bases from J, leaving 13 bases between. Germline CDR1 SGHDT, CDR2 YYEEEE. The CDR3 loop spans 14 amino acids. CDR3 in DNA: TGTGCCAGCACCGGGCTAGCCCACTCCTACGAGCAGTACTTC. Translated, it gives CASTGLAHSYEQYF.

This chain uses TRBV19 with TRBJ1-1; a possible D gene is TRBD1 (5 bases). V was shortened by 1 base and J by 5 bases, with 14 bases between the two germline ends. The CDR3 is 15 amino acids. Germline CDR1 reads LNHDA; CDR2 reads SQIVND (reference sequence). The CDR3 here is CASSIGRGAGTEAFF. The CDR3 DNA sequence: TGTGCCAGTAGTATAGGTCGAGGGGCGGGGACTGAAGCTTTCTTT.

The chain joins TRBV5-6 to TRBJ1-6; D ambiguous. The CDR3 has 14 residues. Germline-derived CDR1 and CDR2 are SGHDT and YYEEEE. Trimming left V 4 bases short and J 13 bases short, with 18 bases between. The CDR3 coding sequence is TGTGCCAGCAGCCCCCCCCGGACTGGGTCGCCCCTCCACTTT. Amino acids: CASSPPRTGSPLHF.

This clone was picked up one time. J is TRBJ1-2 and V is TRBV5-6, with D unclear. V was clipped by 1 base and J by 4 bases, with 11 bases between them. CDR1 and CDR2 (germline): SGHDT, YYEEEE. The CDR3 sequence is 14 residues long. CDR3 region: CASSLKDSSYGYTF. CDR3 DNA sequence: TGTGCCAGCAGCTTGAAGGATAGTAGCTATGGCTACACCTTC.

V is TRBV7-9 and J is TRBJ2-7; the D gene could be TRBD1 or TRBD2 (5 bases each). The germline V and J ends were trimmed by 1 base and 5 bases, with 15 bases remaining between them. From germline, CDR1 is SEHNR and CDR2 FQNEAQ (reference sequence). CDR3 length equals 15 residues. The CDR3 loop is CASSLEEAVGHEQYF. CDR3 nucleotides: TGTGCCAGCAGCTTAGAGGAGGCGGTGGGACACGAGCAGTACTTC.

The chain links TRBV6-1 to TRBJ1-6; D gene ambiguous. This CDR3 region has 14 residues. CDR1 and CDR2 from the germline V gene are MNHNS and SASEGT. V shed 3 bases and J shed 10 bases, with 13 bases lying between them. This chain's CDR3 is CASSDFGLSSPLHF. The CDR3 region has the DNA TGTGCCAGCAGTGATTTCGGCCTGTCGTCACCCCTCCACTTT.

J is TRBJ2-1 and V is TRBV11-3; 8 bases match TRBD2. The V and J ends lost 7 bases and 5 bases, in that order; junction bases with no gene match: 7. CDR1 is SGHNT, CDR2 YENEEA, per germline. CDR3 length: 14 residues. CDR3 DNA: TGTGCCAGCAACCGGGGGGGTCTAGACAATGAGCAGTTCTTC. Translation gives CASNRGGLDNEQFF.

The chain joins TRBV7-6 to TRBJ1-1; TRBD1 agrees at 8 bases. The CDR3 sequence is 16 residues long. Germline V lookup: CDR1 SGHVS, CDR2 FNYEAQ. The trim removed 3 bases at V and 1 base at J, leaving 7 bases unmatched. DNA for the CDR3: TGTGCCAGCAGCTTCGGATGGACAGGGTCGAACACTGAAGCTTTCTTT. It yields the protein CASSFGWTGSNTEAFF.

The V and J genes are TRBV7-9 and TRBJ1-3, with TRBD1 matching 7 bases. V lost 6 bases, J lost 0 bases, and 5 bases stayed unmatched. Germline lookup yields CDR1 SEHNR and CDR2 FQNEAQ (reference sequence). The CDR3 covers 15 residues. The CDR3: CASSPDRVSGNTIYF. In DNA form, the CDR3 reads TGTGCCAGCAGTCCAGACAGGGTCTCTGGAAACACCATATATTTT.

The V gene is TRBV5-1, the J gene TRBJ1-1; possibly TRBD1 for D (5 bases). Germline assignment: CDR1 SGHRS and CDR2 YFSETQ. The CDR3 is 16 residues long. The V and J ends lost 3 bases and 4 bases respectively, with 19 bases between them. The CDR3 nucleotides read TGCGCCAGCAGCTCCTCGCCGACCCCCGACAGCACTGAAGCTTTCTTT. Its protein product is CASSSSPTPDSTEAFF.

The V call is TRBV30, the J call TRBJ1-1, with D unclear. CDR1 GTSNPN and CDR2 SVGIG come from the germline V gene (reference sequence). Trimming left V 0 bases short and J 5 bases short, with 10 bases between. The CDR3 spans 13 residues. CDR3 protein: CAWSVSPSTEAFF. CDR3 DNA: TGTGCCTGGAGTGTTAGCCCGAGTACTGAAGCTTTCTTT.

The chain combines TRBV12-3 or TRBV12-4 with TRBJ1-2, with 9 bases matching TRBD1. J was trimmed by 3 bases and V by 10 bases; bases with no gene match: 6. The CDR3 sequence is 13 residues long. This CDR3 reads CATRWDRDYGYTF. The CDR3 region has the DNA TGTGCCACCCGATGGGACAGGGACTATGGCTACACCTTC.

V is TRBV5-8 and J is TRBJ2-7, with 7 positions matching TRBD1. The germline V gene encodes CDR1 SGHTS and CDR2 YDEGEE. J lost 4 bases, V lost 4 bases, and 11 bases had no gene match. The CDR3 has 15 amino acids. CDR3: CASSLLRQGRYEQYF. The CDR3 region has the DNA TGTGCCAGCAGCCTTCTACGACAGGGCCGGTACGAGCAGTACTTC. The full variable domain, its missing parts supplied by reference TRBV5-8 and TRBJ2-7, is EAGVTQSPTHLIKTRGQQATLRCSPISGHTSVYWYQQALGLGLQFLLWYDEGEERNRGNFPPRFSGRQFPNYSSELNVNALELEDSALYLCASSLLRQGRYEQYFGPGTRLTVT.

The V call is TRBV2, the J call TRBJ2-7; possible D gene TRBD1, 6 bases. The CDR3 is 13 amino acids. Germline-derived CDR1 and CDR2 are SNHLY and FYNNEI. V dropped 10 bases and J dropped 9 bases, with 22 bases sitting between them. The CDR3: CATEGHEERGQYF. CDR3 DNA sequence: TGTGCCACCGAGGGACACGAGGAACGAGGGCAGTACTTC.

The genes are TRBV5-4 and TRBJ2-5; D perhaps matches TRBD2 (6 bases). Trimming shortened V by 3 bases and J by 7 bases, and 13 bases separated the two germline ends. CDR1 SGHNT and CDR2 YYREEE come from the germline V gene (reference sequence). The CDR3 covers 13 residues. The CDR3 is CASSSSDGGTQYF. CDR3 bases: TGTGCCAGCAGCTCGTCGGACGGGGGGACCCAGTACTTC.

V is TRBV5-5 and J is TRBJ2-2, with D unclear. The germline V gene encodes CDR1 SGHKS and CDR2 YYEKEE (reference sequence). This CDR3 has 15 amino acids. Between the trimmed V and J ends, which lost 1 base and 4 bases, there was a span of 11 bases. CDR3 sequence reads: CASSLITAATGELFF. In DNA, the CDR3 is TGTGCCAGCAGCTTGATCACGGCCGCCACCGGGGAGCTGTTTTTT.

The chain employs TRBV5-6 and TRBJ2-7; TRBD1 aligns across 12 bases. Germline CDR1 and CDR2: SGHDT and YYEEEE. This CDR3 contains 15 residues. Unmatched junction bases numbered 9, after V lost 4 bases and J lost 7 bases. The CDR3: CASSPGGQGAREQYF. CDR3 in DNA: TGTGCCAGCAGCCCTGGGGGACAGGGGGCGCGGGAGCAGTACTTC.

The J gene is TRBJ1-1, the V gene TRBV11-3, with unresolved D. Trimming took off 1 base at V and 1 base at J, with 10 bases between the two ends. CDR1 is SGHNT and CDR2 is YENEEA in the germline V gene. CDR3 length: 15 amino acids. The CDR3 DNA reads TGTGCCAGCAGCTTAGGTCCGACGGGGAACACTGAAGCTTTCTTT. It codes for CASSLGPTGNTEAFF.

The chain uses TRBV3-1 (or the pseudogene TRBV3-2) and TRBJ2-7, with D perhaps TRBD1 (6 bases). Germline assignment: CDR1 LGHDT and CDR2 YNNKEL (reference sequence). CDR3 size: 16 residues. Trimming left V 0 bases short and J 6 bases short, with 18 bases between. The CDR3, as DNA: TGTGCCAGCAGCCAAGAGATGGACAGATCGATGGGCGAGCAGTACTTC. Protein sequence: CASSQEMDRSMGEQYF.

The chain combines TRBV5-1 with TRBJ2-2, with D maybe TRBD1 (5 bases). This CDR3 region has 15 residues. The V end was cut by 3 bases, the J end by 1 base, with 10 bases between. The germline V gene encodes CDR1 SGHRS and CDR2 YFSETQ. The CDR3 sequence: CASSWNGQNTGELFF. Here the CDR3 DNA reads TGCGCCAGCAGCTGGAACGGACAGAACACCGGGGAGCTGTTTTTT.